The present T cell receptor (beta chain) was sequenced within a study of blood T cells in healthy people across ages. Study-level results: Donors of long life had a larger count of naive CD4+ cells and greater diversity than aged donors. A roughly linear fall in TCR beta diversity per million T cells was seen with increasing age.

Trimming stripped 5 bases from V and 5 bases from J, with 15 bases between. Per the germline V gene, CDR1 is LGHDT and CDR2 is YNNKEL (reference sequence). The CDR3 runs to 14 residues. Primers used in a second PCR of about 6 to 11 cycles were a sample-barcoded 5' primer and a J-beta primer mix. TCRdb re-called the 5' RACE reads with MiXCR, one entry per CDR3 protein. The data hold approximately 780,000 distinct CDR3 sequences, with roughly 25% observed a single time. As for this clonotype: Antigen: not known.

These data were also reused for a study on T cells of mothers and their children. This second report adds: Every microgram of extracted RNA entered cDNA synthesis, around 1.6 ug per 15 ul. No clone of persistent microchimeric T cells was detected.

The material sequenced was blood. The J gene is TRBJ2-5, the V gene TRBV3-1, with D perhaps TRBD2 (6 bases). The receptor was derived from a boy aged 5-17 years in good health. CDR3 bases: TGTGCCAGCAGCTTGGACTACGGGGTGGAGACCCAGTACTTC. This sequence encodes CASSLDYGVETQYF.